Listed below are T cell receptor beta chains from one sample, sequenced in a study of blood T cell repertoires in COVID-19. TCRdb's copy holds only in-frame clones and misses some; the assay was immunoSEQ multiplex PCR. The profile shows 200,000 or so clones, about 86% of them singletons. Sequencing was performed on PBMCs or T cells enriched from blood (not recorded which). The source of these receptors is a woman aged 40 to 50 with acute COVID-19. CDR3s include the opening cysteine and the closing phenylalanine or tryptophan. The D gene is left open where the match is weak. The size field is filled for only some rows; it gives once, few, many or a size class.

J gene | clone size | V gene | D gene | CDR3 DNA | CDR3 protein
TRBJ1-3 | once | TRBV3-1/TRBV3-2 | . | TGTGCCAGCAGCCATACGGGACTCCTACTCGCTGGAAACACCATATATTTT | CASSHTGLLLAGNTIYF
TRBJ1-1 | . | TRBV18 | . | TGTGCCAGCTCACCATTGGACAAAGGAGCTTTCTTT | CASSPLDKGAFF
TRBJ1-6 | . | TRBV6-5 | . | TGTGCCAGCAGTTATACGCCAGGGGCTGGGAATTCACCCCTCCACTTT | CASSYTPGAGNSPLHF
TRBJ2-2 | . | TRBV19 | . | TGTGCCAGTAGTATACCGGGACACCCGAACACCGGGGAGCTGTTTTTT | CASSIPGHPNTGELFF
TRBJ1-2 | . | TRBV24-1 | TRBD1 | TGTGCCACCAGTGAGGGACAGTCCTATGGCTACACCTTC | CATSEGQSYGYTF
TRBJ2-1 | . | TRBV6-2/TRBV6-3 | TRBD2 | TGTGCCAGCAGTTCCCACCTAGCGGGAGGGTACAATGAGCAGTTCTTC | CASSSHLAGGYNEQFF
TRBJ2-1 | . | TRBV30 | TRBD2 | TGTGCCTGGAGTGTCGTACTAGCGGGAGGATATACACCGAACAATGAGCAGTTCTTC | CAWSVVLAGGYTPNNEQFF
TRBJ1-2 | . | TRBV30 | TRBD1 | TGTGCCTGGAGGGTACCCGATTGGACAGGGAGGAACTATGGCTACACCTTC | CAWRVPDWTGRNYGYTF
TRBJ1-1 | . | TRBV30 | . | TGTGCCTGGAGTGTATCGTCCACTGAAGCTTTCTTT | CAWSVSSTEAFF
TRBJ2-1 | . | TRBV6-5 | TRBD2 | TGTGCCAGCAGTCGGGCGGGAGTAGTTGAGCAGTTCTTC | CASSRAGVVEQFF
TRBJ2-5 | . | TRBV7-9 | . | TGTGCCAGCAGCTTCCTCCCTGAGGGAGAGACCCAGTACTTC | CASSFLPEGETQYF
TRBJ1-5 | . | TRBV5-5 | . | TGTGCCAGCAGCTCGGACTTCACGGAGCCCCAGCATTTT | CASSSDFTEPQHF
TRBJ2-1 | . | TRBV3-1/TRBV3-2 | TRBD2 | TGTGCCAGCAGCCAAATGACTAGCGGATACAATGAGCAGTTCTTC | CASSQMTSGYNEQFF
TRBJ2-6 | . | TRBV18 | . | TGTGCCAGCTTAGAACTCTCTGGGGCCAACGTCCTGACTTTC | CASLELSGANVLTF
TRBJ2-5 | . | TRBV12-3/TRBV12-4 | . | TGTGCCAGCACTAACTATCTAGAGACCCAGTACTTC | CASTNYLETQYF
TRBJ2-7 | . | TRBV7-8 | TRBD2 | TGTGCCAGCAGCTTAGCGGGAGGGCAACTCCAGTACTTC | CASSLAGGQLQYF
TRBJ1-5 | . | TRBV25-1 | . | TGTGCCAGCAAACGTAGGACAAGGACGGGTCAGCCCCAGCATTTT | CASKRRTRTGQPQHF
TRBJ2-1 | . | TRBV27 | TRBD2 | TGTGCCAGCAGTCCGCTAGCGGGAGGGCTCAATGAGCAGTTCTTC | CASSPLAGGLNEQFF
TRBJ2-2 | once | TRBV6-2/TRBV6-3 | . | TGTGCCAGCAGTTCCCAGCGGAGAGGGGGGGAGCTGTTTTTT | CASSSQRRGGELFF
TRBJ2-7 | . | TRBV29-1 | TRBD2 | TGCAGCGTTGGGGAATGGACTAGCGGGGCCCACGAGCAGTACTTC | CSVGEWTSGAHEQYF
TRBJ2-7 | once | TRBV12-3/TRBV12-4 | . | TGTGCCAGCAGATCTCATGACAGGTTTGAGCAGTACTTC | CASRSHDRFEQYF
TRBJ1-5 | few | TRBV27 | . | TGTGCCAGCAGTTTAAGGAGGGGTAGCAATCAGCCCCAGCATTTT | CASSLRRGSNQPQHF
TRBJ2-1 | . | TRBV2 | . | TGTGCCAGCAGTGGCCAGGGGACCGCCTACAATGAGCAGTTCTTC | CASSGQGTAYNEQFF
TRBJ1-5 | . | TRBV28 | . | TGTGCCAGCAGCCCACCGGGGAATCAGCCCCAGCATTTT | CASSPPGNQPQHF
TRBJ2-5 | . | TRBV28 | . | TGTGCCAGCACCGCAGGGCCTGTGGCCCAGTACTTC | CASTAGPVAQYF
TRBJ1-2 | . | TRBV2 | . | TGTGCCAGCAGATCCTCAGGGGCATGGAACTATGGCTACACCTTC | CASRSSGAWNYGYTF
TRBJ1-5 | . | TRBV18 | . | TGTGCCAGCTCACCCGGGGGAGATAGCAATCAGCCCCAGCATTTT | CASSPGGDSNQPQHF
TRBJ2-3 | once | TRBV19 | TRBD2 | TGTGCCAGTAGTTGGGGGACTAGCGGCAGGCCTAGCACAGATACGCAGTATTTT | CASSWGTSGRPSTDTQYF
TRBJ2-7 | . | TRBV6-2/TRBV6-3 | TRBD2 | TGTGCCAGCAGTCCCCGGGAGGTAGCGGGAGGCCCAGACGAGCAGTACTTC | CASSPREVAGGPDEQYF
TRBJ2-1 | . | TRBV27 | . | TGTGCCAGCAGTTTAAGGTTCGGGACACCCCTCTACAATGAGCAGTTCTTC | CASSLRFGTPLYNEQFF
TRBJ2-7 | . | TRBV29-1 | TRBD2 | TGCAGCGTCGGCCCTAGCGGGAGTTACGAGCAGTACTTC | CSVGPSGSYEQYF
TRBJ1-2 | . | TRBV2 | TRBD1 | TGTGCCAGCAGCATATCGGGACAGGGGGTCGATGGCTACACCTTC | CASSISGQGVDGYTF
TRBJ2-7 | . | TRBV27 | TRBD2 | TGTGCCAGCGGCCTGGGGGGGTCTACCTACGAGCAGTACTTC | CASGLGGSTYEQYF
TRBJ2-1 | . | TRBV7-9 | TRBD2 | TGTGCCAGCACATCTTGGGTGGGACTAGGCGTCAATGAGCAGTTCTTC | CASTSWVGLGVNEQFF
TRBJ1-2 | . | TRBV5-1 | TRBD1 | TGCGCCAGCAGCTTAAACAGGGGACGCGACTACACCTTC | CASSLNRGRDYTF
TRBJ1-1 | . | TRBV9 | . | TGTGCCAGCAGCCCCCGGGGCACTGAAGCTTTCTTT | CASSPRGTEAFF
TRBJ2-7 | . | TRBV7-3 | . | TGTGCCAGCAGCCCGCAGGCCGGGGACGAGCAGTACTTC | CASSPQAGDEQYF
TRBJ2-3 | . | TRBV5-4 | . | TGTGCCAGCAGCTCACAACGGGGCACAGATACGCAGTATTTT | CASSSQRGTDTQYF
TRBJ2-1 | . | TRBV15 | TRBD2 | TGTGCCACCAGCAGGACTAGCGGGACTCCTTCCTACAATGAGCAGTTCTTC | CATSRTSGTPSYNEQFF
TRBJ2-7 | . | TRBV6-1 | . | TGTGCCAGCAGTGAAGGCAGGCTCTCCTACGAGCAGTACTTC | CASSEGRLSYEQYF
TRBJ1-1 | . | TRBV6-1 | . | TGTGCCAGCATACAACAGGGTTTTGGGAACACTGAAGCTTTCTTT | CASIQQGFGNTEAFF
TRBJ2-7 | . | TRBV24-1 | TRBD1 | TGTGCCACCAGTGACGCCGGGACAGGGGGATTACAGGAGCAGTACTTC | CATSDAGTGGLQEQYF
TRBJ2-1 | . | TRBV15 | . | TGTGCCACCAGCTCCCCTACCACCCCTAACAATGAGCAGTTCTTC | CATSSPTTPNNEQFF
TRBJ1-6 | few | TRBV4-1 | TRBD1 | TGCGCCAGCAGCCAAGGGACAGGGTCACCCCTCCACTTT | CASSQGTGSPLHF
TRBJ1-2 | . | TRBV7-9 | . | TGTGCCAGCAGTCCCGGGATGCGCTATGGCTACACCTTC | CASSPGMRYGYTF